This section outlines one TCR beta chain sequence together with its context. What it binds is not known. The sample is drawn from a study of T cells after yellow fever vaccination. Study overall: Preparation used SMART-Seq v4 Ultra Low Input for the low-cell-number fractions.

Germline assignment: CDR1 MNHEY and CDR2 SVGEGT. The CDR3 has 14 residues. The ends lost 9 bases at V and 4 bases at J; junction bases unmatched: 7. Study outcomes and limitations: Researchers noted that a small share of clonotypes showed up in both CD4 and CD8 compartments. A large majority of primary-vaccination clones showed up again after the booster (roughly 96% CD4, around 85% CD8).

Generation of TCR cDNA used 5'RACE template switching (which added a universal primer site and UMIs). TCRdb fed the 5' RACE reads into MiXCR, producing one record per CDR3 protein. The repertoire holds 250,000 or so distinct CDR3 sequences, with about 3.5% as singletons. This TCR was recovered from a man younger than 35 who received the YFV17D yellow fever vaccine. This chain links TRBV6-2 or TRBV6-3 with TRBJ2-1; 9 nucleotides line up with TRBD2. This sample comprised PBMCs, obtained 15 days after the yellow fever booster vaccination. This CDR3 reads CASNIAGEYNEQFF. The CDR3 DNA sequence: TGTGCCAGTAATATAGCGGGGGAGTACAATGAGCAGTTCTTC.